The T cell receptor beta chain under discussion was sequenced for a study of cytomegalovirus exposure and HLA in healthy donors. This clone was detected only once. Antigen unknown. This CDR3 has 14 amino acids. Germline V CDR1 and CDR2: LNHDA, SQIVND (reference sequence). After removal of 4 bases from V and 0 bases from J, the junction contained 0 bases not matched to a gene. The primer mix had 60 Vbeta and 13 Jbeta primers. Libraries were prepared by immunoSEQ multiplex PCR; TCRdb keeps only in-frame clonotypes and omits some of them. Of under 110,000 clones in the sample, over 70% were seen once. Study findings and constraints: For most TCR beta V segments, an earlier analysis put the productive rate at about 87% or about 30% of the time. Follow-up analysis seemed to connect common viral pathogens with several of the most significant clusters identified.

V gene TRBV19 combines with J gene TRBJ2-3, with TRBD1 matching 8 bases. Sequencing was done on a sample of PBMCs. This receptor was identified in a man aged 50 to 60 in good health and CMV-seronegative. In nucleotides, the CDR3 is TGTGCCAGTAGTAGGGACAGGAGCACAGATACGCAGTATTTT. It encodes CASSRDRSTDTQYF.